Following are 30 T cell receptor beta chains from one sample sequenced in a study of blood T cells in healthy people across ages. Using a J-beta primer mix together with a sample-barcoded 5' primer, a second PCR was run for about 7 to 12 cycles. TCRdb re-analysed the 5' RACE reads in MiXCR, keeping a single row per CDR3 protein. The data contain more than 750,000 distinct CDR3 sequences, 25% to 30% of them singletons. This same sample was also part of a study on T cells of mothers and their children.

Sequencing input: blood. The receptor set was obtained from a middle-aged woman in good health.

This rearrangement joins TRBV5-1 to TRBJ2-5; D gene uncertain. Germline-derived CDR1 and CDR2 are SGHRS and YFSETQ. The germline V and J ends were trimmed by 3 bases and 11 bases, with 20 bases remaining between them. The CDR3 is 14 residues long. The CDR3 region is CASSSHPPQNEQYF. CDR3 nucleotide sequence: TGCGCCAGCAGCTCACATCCACCCCAGAATGAGCAGTACTTC.

V gene TRBV2 combines with J gene TRBJ1-1, with D maybe TRBD1 (6 bases). Looked up from germline, CDR1 is SNHLY and CDR2 is FYNNEI. The CDR3 runs to 15 residues. V was clipped by 6 bases and J by 1 base, with 15 bases between them. The CDR3 protein is CASRSTGQPNTEAFF. The CDR3 DNA follows: TGTGCCAGCAGGTCAACGGGACAACCGAACACTGAAGCTTTCTTT.

This chain uses TRBV2 with TRBJ2-7; D unresolved. The J call may be in error: the DNA end matches TRBJ2-5 better. Germline assignment: CDR1 SNHLY and CDR2 FYNNEI. This CDR3 has 12 amino acids. This CDR3 is CASSEPLETQYF. The CDR3 DNA reads TGTGCCAGCAGTGAACCACTCGAGACCCAGTACTTC.

This clonotype was counted a few times. The rearrangement links TRBV6-5 to TRBJ1-1; D remains unclear. Trimming cost V 5 bases and J 1 base, with 14 bases left between them. CDR3 length: 15 amino acids. Germline V CDR1 and CDR2: MNHEY, SVGAGI. The CDR3 bases are TGTGCCAGCAGTAGAACTGACGCGTGGAACACTGAAGCTTTCTTT. Translation: CASSRTDAWNTEAFF.

In its sample, this clonotype was seen a few times. This rearrangement joins TRBV7-9 to TRBJ2-4; 11 bases align to TRBD2. V shed 1 base, J shed 7 bases, and the junction held 3 bases outside the gene matches. Germline loops: CDR1 SEHNR, CDR2 FQNEAQ (reference sequence). The CDR3 contains 15 residues. The CDR3 DNA follows: TGTGCCAGCAGCTTAGGACTAGCGGGGCCGAACATTCAGTACTTC. Amino acid sequence: CASSLGLAGPNIQYF.

This clonotype was counted between two and nine times. This chain uses TRBV4-3 with TRBJ1-2, with D hard to call. This CDR3 is 15 amino acids long. Per germline, CDR1 LGHNA and CDR2 YSLEER. V shed 3 bases and J shed 5 bases, with 16 bases lying between them. The CDR3 is CASSQDRRFSYGYTF. The DNA for the CDR3 is TGCGCCAGCAGCCAGGACCGCAGGTTCTCTTATGGCTACACCTTC.

The sample holds a few counts of this clonotype. V is TRBV20-1 and J is TRBJ1-5, with D possibly matching TRBD1 (5 bases). V lost 2 bases, J lost 0 bases, and 14 bases lay in between. The CDR3 totals 16 residues. The V gene's germline CDR1 is DFQATT and CDR2 SNEGSKA (reference sequence). The DNA for the CDR3 is TGCAGTGCTAGAAACGTGGGACCCGGTAGCAATCAGCCCCAGCATTTT. Its protein product is CSARNVGPGSNQPQHF.

This chain links TRBV11-1 with TRBJ1-2; D unclear. V was clipped by 0 bases and J by 5 bases, with 7 bases between them. Germline V lookup: CDR1 SGHAT, CDR2 FQDESV (reference sequence). This CDR3 region has 13 residues. CDR3 bases: TGTGCCAGCAGCTTAGCCTATGATTATGGCTACACCTTC. This codes for CASSLAYDYGYTF.

Comment on this clonotype: One base away lies a much larger clone, so this may be a sequencing read error. The chain has TRBV7-2 and TRBJ1-2; the D gene is possibly TRBD1 (5 bases). Per germline, CDR1 SGHTA and CDR2 FQGNSA. V lost 4 bases and J 6 bases, leaving 9 bases between the germline ends. This CDR3 is 12 amino acids long. The CDR3 DNA reads TGTGCCAGCAGCTACGGGGGGAATGGCTACACCTTC. Translating it yields CASSYGGNGYTF.

The chain links TRBV19 to TRBJ1-5; D remains ambiguous. V dropped 2 bases and J dropped 0 bases, with 8 bases sitting between them. The germline V gene encodes CDR1 LNHDA and CDR2 SQIVND (reference sequence). This CDR3 has 15 amino acids. The CDR3 bases are TGTGCCAGTAGTATAAACAGTCATAGCAATCAGCCCCAGCATTTT. It codes for CASSINSHSNQPQHF.

This clonotype has just a few counts. The rearrangement joins TRBV7-9 to TRBJ2-3; the D gene is possibly TRBD1 (6 bases). Deletions cut 4 bases from V and 1 base from J, with 12 bases between. Germline-derived CDR1 and CDR2 are SEHNR and FQNEAQ (reference sequence). This CDR3 is 15 amino acids long. The CDR3 sequence is CASSSTGRRTDTQYF. The CDR3 nucleotides are TGTGCCAGCAGCTCTACAGGGCGCCGCACAGATACGCAGTATTTT.

V usage is TRBV5-1 and J usage is TRBJ2-2; 9 bases line up with TRBD1. V gave up 2 bases and J gave up 0 bases; unmatched junction bases: 2. Germline assignment: CDR1 SGHRS and CDR2 YFSETQ. The CDR3 is 16 residues long. The CDR3 spells CASSLQGASNTGELFF. CDR3 bases: TGCGCCAGCAGCTTACAGGGGGCGTCGAACACCGGGGAGCTGTTTTTT.

V usage is TRBV7-2 and J usage is TRBJ1-1; maybe TRBD1 (6 bases). Germline CDR1 SGHTA, CDR2 FQGNSA. V was trimmed by 6 bases and J by 4 bases, leaving 15 bases between them. CDR3 size: 14 residues. For the CDR3, the DNA is TGTGCCAGCAGTAAAGACCCAGGGGCCACTGAAGCTTTCTTT. It is translated as CASSKDPGATEAFF.

This clonotype was observed a few times. CDR3 protein: CASSPSTGSEAFF. In DNA form, the CDR3 reads TGCGCCAGCAGCCCCTCGACAGGCTCTGAAGCTTTCTTT. This rearrangement joins TRBV5-1 to TRBJ1-1, with D possibly being TRBD1 (6 bases). Between the trimmed V and J ends, which lost 4 bases and 6 bases, there was a span of 13 bases. The CDR3 length is 13 residues. Germline-derived CDR1 and CDR2 are SGHRS and YFSETQ. The full variable domain, rest sourced from reference TRBV5-1 and TRBJ1-1, is KAGVTQTPRYLIKTRGQQVTLSCSPISGHRSVSWYQQTPGQGLQFLFEYFSETQRNKGNFPGRFSGRQFSNSRSEMNVSTLELGDSALYLCASSPSTGSEAFFGQGTRLTVV.

Many counts were recorded for this clonotype. V gene TRBV10-3 combines with J gene TRBJ2-4, with D perhaps TRBD2 (5 bases). CDR3 length equals 13 residues. With 3 bases removed from V and 6 bases from J, the gap between germline ends came to 9 bases. Germline values: CDR1 ENHRY, CDR2 SYGVKD. CDR3 sequence (DNA): TGTGCCATCAGTGAACCTGGAGGAAACATTCAGTACTTC. It yields the protein CAISEPGGNIQYF.

V gene TRBV18 combines with J gene TRBJ1-5; no clear D. V gave up 6 bases and J gave up 4 bases, with 16 bases separating them. The CDR3 consists of 15 residues. Germline loops: CDR1 KGHSH, CDR2 LQKENI. The CDR3 spells CASSSRQLANQPQHF. The CDR3 DNA reads TGTGCCAGCTCCTCCCGGCAGCTAGCAAATCAGCCCCAGCATTTT.

The chain has TRBV28 and TRBJ1-1; a possible D gene is TRBD1 (5 bases). V was shortened by 7 bases and J by 1 base, with 13 bases between the two germline ends. Germline assignment: CDR1 MDHEN and CDR2 SYDVKM. The CDR3 is 14 residues long. CDR3 in DNA: TGTGCCAGCATTCCCAGTGGGGGGAACACTGAAGCTTTCTTT. Its protein product is CASIPSGGNTEAFF.

Concerning this clonotype: This may be a read error: a much more frequent sequence differs by one nucleotide. The CDR3 end shows no conserved phenylalanine or tryptophan, and so a read error is likely. V usage is TRBV6-4 and J usage is TRBJ2-1; tentatively, D is TRBD2 (6 bases). With 0 bases removed from V and 6 bases from J, the gap between germline ends came to 9 bases. Germline loops: CDR1 MRHNA, CDR2 SNTAGT. This CDR3 spans 14 amino acids. CDR3 sequence: CASSDSPGSNEQFV. The CDR3 nucleotides are TGTGCCAGCAGTGACTCACCCGGGAGCAATGAGCAGTTCGTC.

This clonotype was seen many times. CDR3 nucleotide sequence: TGCAGTGCTAGGCAGACAGGGGATAGCGAGCAGTACTTC. Amino acid sequence: CSARQTGDSEQYF. The genes are TRBV20-1 and TRBJ2-7; 8 bases match TRBD1. After removal of 3 bases from V and 6 bases from J, the junction contained 7 bases not matched to a gene. The CDR3 has 13 residues. Per germline, CDR1 DFQATT and CDR2 SNEGSKA (reference sequence).

V usage is TRBV28 and J usage is TRBJ1-5; D gene uncertain. Germline CDR1 reads MDHEN; CDR2 reads SYDVKM. V was pared by 5 bases and J by 2 bases, with 19 bases between. The CDR3 length is 17 residues. The CDR3 reads CASSASLEGLGNQPQHF. CDR3 bases: TGTGCCAGCAGTGCCTCCCTGGAGGGTCTTGGCAATCAGCCCCAGCATTTT.

The table lists this clonotype with a count of one. The chain's CDR3 is CASSLGMHRGQETQYF. The DNA for the CDR3 is TGTGCCAGCAGCTTAGGGATGCACAGGGGGCAAGAGACCCAGTACTTC. V and J are TRBV7-3 and TRBJ2-5; TRBD1 matches 8 bases. Trimming cost V 2 bases and J 2 bases; bases outside gene matches: 7. From germline, CDR1 is SGHTA and CDR2 FQGTGA. There are 16 residues in the CDR3.

Notes on this clonotype: This sequence may be a read error, since a much larger clone differs from it by one base. The chain has TRBV25-1 and TRBJ2-1; D remains ambiguous. The ends were cut back, 5 bases at V and 8 bases at J, with 10 bases in the middle. CDR3 length equals 12 residues. Germline V gene lookup returns CDR1 MGHDK and CDR2 SYGVNS. This CDR3 reads CASSTQLYEQFF. The CDR3 coding sequence is TGTGCCAGCAGTACACAGCTCTATGAGCAGTTCTTC.

As concerns this clonotype: A much larger clone differs from this one at a single base, so this may be a read error. V and J are TRBV20-1 and TRBJ2-6; the match to TRBD1 covers 9 bases. Losses at the gene ends were 6 bases for V and 5 bases for J; bases not matched to a gene: 11. Germline V gives CDR1 DFQATT, CDR2 SNEGSKA (reference sequence). The CDR3 consists of 16 residues. CDR3 residues: CSAVSGTGSRANVLTF. The CDR3 DNA reads as TGCAGTGCCGTTTCCGGGACAGGGTCTAGGGCCAACGTCCTGACTTTC.

The rearrangement uses TRBV28 and TRBJ1-1; weak D call: TRBD1 (5 bases). Germline loops: CDR1 MDHEN, CDR2 SYDVKM. Trimming took off 6 bases at V and 5 bases at J, with 19 bases between the two ends. The CDR3 is 15 residues long. The CDR3 loop is CASSPGPGRWTEAFF. CDR3 sequence (DNA): TGTGCCAGCAGCCCGGGACCCGGACGGTGGACTGAAGCTTTCTTT.

The rearrangement links TRBV6-6 to TRBJ2-1; TRBD2 matches 12 bases. Per germline, CDR1 MNHNY and CDR2 SVGAGI (reference sequence). Trimming at V came to 3 bases and at J to 5 bases, leaving 8 bases not matched to a gene. The CDR3 length is 17 residues. The CDR3 DNA reads TGTGCCAGCAGTTATGATCCGACTAGCGGGAGAGACAATGAGCAGTTCTTC. This sequence encodes CASSYDPTSGRDNEQFF.

This clonotype turned up a few times. The gene calls are TRBV28 and TRBJ1-2, with TRBD1 as a possible D gene (6 bases). The germline V and J ends were trimmed by 8 bases and 6 bases, with 13 bases remaining between them. The V gene's germline CDR1 is MDHEN and CDR2 SYDVKM. CDR3 length equals 12 residues. The CDR3 loop reads CASAPRQDGYTF. DNA of the CDR3: TGTGCCAGCGCCCCACGACAGGATGGCTACACCTTC.

Concerning this clonotype itself: This could be a read error, since a much larger clone is one nucleotide away. The CDR3 loop reads CASSRGTASTGETQYF. In nucleotides, the CDR3 is TGTGCCAGCAGCCGGGGGACCGCCTCCACGGGGGAGACCCAGTACTTC. The V gene is TRBV7-2, the J gene TRBJ2-5, with a tentative D call TRBD2 (6 bases). CDR1 and CDR2 from the germline V gene are SGHTA and FQGNSA. The CDR3 covers 16 residues. V was pared by 5 bases and J by 5 bases, with 21 bases between. Variable domain in full (rest from reference TRBV7-2 and TRBJ2-5): GAGVSQSPSNKVTEKGKDVELRCDPISGHTALYWYRQSLGQGLEFLIYFQGNSAPDKSGLPSDRFSAERTGGSVSTLTIQRTQQEDSAVYLCASSRGTASTGETQYFGPGTRLLVL.

The chain employs TRBV9 and TRBJ1-4; 8 positions match TRBD1. Germline CDR1 is SGDLS and CDR2 is YYNGEE. Trimming removed 4 bases from V and 6 bases from J; junction bases left unmatched: 8. The CDR3 has 15 amino acids. The CDR3 DNA follows: TGTGCCAGCAGCCCTCTACAGGGGGTTGATGAAAAACTGTTTTTT. The encoded protein is CASSPLQGVDEKLFF.

The chain couples TRBV18 to TRBJ1-4, with no clear D. Germline-derived CDR1 and CDR2 are KGHSH and LQKENI. V shed 2 bases and J shed 3 bases, with 10 bases lying between them. The CDR3 extends over 15 amino acids. CDR3 DNA: TGTGCCAGCTCACCAGCCCCCACGGCTAATGAAAAACTGTTTTTT. Translating it yields CASSPAPTANEKLFF.

Concerning this clonotype: At one of its ends the junction is not consistent with the germline gene, which may arise from a read error. The DNA for the CDR3 is TGCGCCAGCAGCCCGGACAGCTCTGGGGCCAACGTCCGGACTTTC. This codes for CASSPDSSGANVRTF. V is TRBV5-1 and J is TRBJ2-6; D may be TRBD1 (6 bases). The CDR3 contains 15 residues. Germline lookup yields CDR1 SGHRS and CDR2 YFSETQ.